This is a list of T cell receptor beta chains from one sample in a study of molecular identifiers for immune sequencing clone quantification. TCRdb itself ran the PCR reads through MiXCR, one entry per CDR3 protein. Among some 580,000 distinct CDR3 sequences listed, about 25% were seen once. Sequences were obtained from naive CD8+ T cells from blood, with Jurkat cell RNA spiked in. Every receptor here comes from a human donor in good health. Some libraries in this study had Jurkat cell RNA spiked in. Both conserved end residues are part of each CDR3. D genes are given only for firm matches. The size field is filled for only some rows; it gives once, few, many or a size class.

. many TRBJ1-3 TRBV30 TGTGCCTGGAGTTTAGGGTCATTTTATGGAAACACCATATATTTT CAWSLGSFYGNTIYF
TRBD1 . TRBJ2-4 TRBV5-4 TGTGCCAGCAGCCCGGACAGGGGCGGCAAAAACATTCAGTACTTC CASSPDRGGKNIQYF
TRBD2 . TRBJ2-3 TRBV20-1 TGCAGTGCCGGAGCGCTAGCGGGAGTAAGCTTCACAGATACGCAGTATTTT CSAGALAGVSFTDTQYF
TRBD1 few TRBJ2-7 TRBV7-2 TGTGCCAGCAGCTTATTTGGGACAGGGGGTTCCGCCTACGAGCAGTACTTC CASSLFGTGGSAYEQYF
. many TRBJ2-6 TRBV14 TGTGCCAGCAGCCAACAGAGCGCAGCTGGGGCCAACGTCCTGACTTTC CASSQQSAAGANVLTF
. many TRBJ2-3 TRBV7-3 TGTGCCAGCAGCTTAGGTCTTCGGGTAACAGATACGCAGTATTTT CASSLGLRVTDTQYF
TRBD1 few TRBJ2-5 TRBV7-9 TGTGCCAGCAGCTTAGGACAGGGTAACTCGCAAGAGACCCAGTACTTC CASSLGQGNSQETQYF
TRBD2 . TRBJ2-1 TRBV28 TGTGCCAGCAGTTTATTACTAGCGGGAGGGCCCGACAATGAGCAGTTCTTC CASSLLLAGGPDNEQFF
. many TRBJ2-7 TRBV6-2/TRBV6-3 TGTGCCAGCAGTGCGACTGCACTGGCGGTCGAGCAGTACTTC CASSATALAVEQYF
. . TRBJ2-5 TRBV28 TGTGCCAGCAGTTTATTTGTCAGGGCATGGGAAGAGCCCCAGTACTTC CASSLFVRAWEEPQYF
. . TRBJ1-6 TRBV28 TGTGCCAGCCGAGGACCGTTTAATTCACCCCTCCACTTT CASRGPFNSPLHF
TRBD2 many TRBJ2-3 TRBV12-3/TRBV12-4 TGTGCCAGCAGAAGGACTAGCGGGGCCACGTATACGCAGTATTTT CASRRTSGATYTQYF
. many TRBJ2-7 TRBV6-5 TGTGCCAGCAGTTACGGAGACAGCTCCTACGAGCAGTACTTC CASSYGDSSYEQYF
. few TRBJ2-2 TRBV6-5 TGTGCCAGCAGTTACGGACACAACACCGGGGAGCTGTTTTTT CASSYGHNTGELFF
. few TRBJ2-5 TRBV4-1 TGCGCCAGCAGCCGCTGGGACTCCTCGACTCAAGAGACCCAGTACTTC CASSRWDSSTQETQYF
TRBD1 . TRBJ2-1 TRBV4-3 TGCGCCAGCAGCCAAAGGGACAGGGGGACCAATGAGCAGTTCTTC CASSQRDRGTNEQFF